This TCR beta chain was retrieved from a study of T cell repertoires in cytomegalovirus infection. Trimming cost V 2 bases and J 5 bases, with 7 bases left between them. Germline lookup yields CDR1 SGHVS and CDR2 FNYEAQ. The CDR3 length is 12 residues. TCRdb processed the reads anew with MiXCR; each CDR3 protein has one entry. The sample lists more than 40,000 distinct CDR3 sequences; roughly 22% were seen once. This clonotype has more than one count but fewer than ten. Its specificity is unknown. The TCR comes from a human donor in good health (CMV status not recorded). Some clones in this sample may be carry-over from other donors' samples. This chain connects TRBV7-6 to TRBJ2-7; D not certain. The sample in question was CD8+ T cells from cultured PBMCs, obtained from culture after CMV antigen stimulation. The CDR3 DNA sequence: TGTGCCAGCAGCTTAAGTTCGAACGAGCAGTACTTC. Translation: CASSLSSNEQYF.